These T cell receptor beta chains were read from a single sample in a study of graft-versus-host responses after intestinal transplantation. Generated by immunoSEQ multiplex PCR, the TCRdb table keeps only in-frame clones and is missing some. The sample has about 81,000 clones, less than 90% seen once; the top ten hold approximately 0.34%. Their antigens remain unidentified. The source was unstimulated CD4+ T cells sorted from spleen or lymph node cells, collected before intestinal transplant. These receptors came from a human donor who received an intestinal transplant. The CDR3 runs from the conserved cysteine through the conserved F or W. Fields, in order: J gene, D gene, V gene, clone size, CDR3 protein, CDR3 DNA. D genes are given only for firm matches. A clone size is listed for some rows: how often the clone was seen (once, few, many), or a class if it is expanded.

TRBJ1-3	.	TRBV29-1	.	CSVEVQGNTIYF	TGCAGCGTTGAGGTTCAGGGAAACACCATATATTTT
TRBJ1-4	.	TRBV19	few	CASSIRGGANEKLFF	TGTGCCAGTAGTATTCGTGGAGGGGCTAATGAAAAACTGTTTTTT
TRBJ1-3	TRBD1	TRBV5-6	few	CASSWGQGAGNTIYF	TGTGCCAGCAGCTGGGGACAGGGGGCAGGAAACACCATATATTTT
TRBJ1-5	.	TRBV2	.	CASSDAATDSNQPQHF	TGTGCCAGCAGTGACGCGGCAACCGATAGCAATCAGCCCCAGCATTTT
TRBJ2-7	.	TRBV1	.	CTSSQETSGRDEQYF	TGCACCAGCAGCCAAGAAACTAGCGGGAGGGACGAGCAGTACTTC
TRBJ1-2	.	TRBV5-1	.	CASSLRGENYGYTF	TGCGCCAGCAGTCTCCGGGGAGAAAACTATGGCTACACCTTC
TRBJ2-6	.	TRBV9	.	CASSVAAALSGANVLTF	TGTGCCAGCAGCGTAGCCGCCGCGCTCTCTGGGGCCAACGTCCTGACTTTC
TRBJ1-1	TRBD1	TRBV18	.	CASSPVTGNAFF	TGTGCCAGCTCACCAGTGACAGGGAATGCTTTCTTT
TRBJ1-2	.	TRBV29-1	.	CSVESAVANYGYTF	TGCAGCGTTGAAAGCGCGGTAGCTAACTATGGCTACACCTTC
TRBJ1-6	TRBD1	TRBV6-1	few	CASMDRGHYSPLHF	TGTGCCAGCATGGACAGGGGTCATTACTCACCCCTCCACTTT
TRBJ2-2	.	TRBV11-3	.	CASGGGLTGELFF	TGTGCCAGCGGGGGCGGGCTCACCGGGGAGCTGTTTTTT
TRBJ2-2	.	TRBV2	.	CASSVVPGELFF	TGTGCCAGCAGTGTAGTCCCCGGGGAGCTGTTTTTT
TRBJ1-2	.	TRBV18	.	CASSPRGQMNYGYTF	TGTGCCAGCTCACCACGAGGTCAGATGAACTATGGCTACACCTTC
TRBJ1-5	TRBD1	TRBV10-1	.	CASSEATGGKRSNQPQHF	TGCGCCAGCAGTGAGGCGACAGGGGGCAAAAGGAGCAATCAGCCCCAGCATTTT
TRBJ2-2	TRBD1	TRBV2	.	CASSPDRGSIGELFF	TGTGCCAGCAGCCCGGACAGGGGGAGTATCGGGGAGCTGTTTTTT
TRBJ2-7	TRBD1	TRBV28	once	CASSTGQFIYEQYF	TGTGCCAGCAGCACGGGACAGTTTATCTACGAGCAGTACTTC
TRBJ2-1	TRBD2	TRBV9	.	CASSAGGIYNEQFF	TGTGCCAGCAGCGCCGGGGGGATCTACAATGAGCAGTTCTTC
TRBJ1-5	TRBD1	TRBV28	once	CASRLTGGNQPQHF	TGTGCCAGCCGACTCACAGGGGGCAATCAGCCCCAGCATTTT
TRBJ2-5	.	TRBV5-1	.	CASSPQVTGSYQETQYF	TGCGCCAGCAGCCCCCAGGTAACAGGGTCGTACCAAGAGACCCAGTACTTC
TRBJ2-1	.	TRBV10-3	.	CAISPTNRDEQFF	TGTGCCATCAGCCCGACAAATCGCGATGAGCAGTTCTTC
TRBJ2-7	.	TRBV6-1	.	CASSLRTATYEQYF	TGTGCCAGCAGTCTCCGGACTGCTACCTACGAGCAGTACTTC
TRBJ2-7	.	TRBV7-9	.	CASSLGAGVNEQYF	TGTGCCAGCAGCTTAGGGGCAGGGGTCAACGAGCAGTACTTC
TRBJ2-6	TRBD1	TRBV19	.	CASSMFSLRVRTGASGANVLTF	TGTGCCAGTAGTATGTTTAGCCTGAGGGTGCGGACAGGAGCCTCTGGGGCCAACGTCCTGACTTTC
TRBJ2-7	TRBD2	TRBV7-9	.	CASSSSGGAGEQYF	TGTGCCAGCAGCTCGAGCGGGGGGGCCGGAGAGCAGTACTTC
TRBJ1-2	.	TRBV29-1	.	CSVGGGVLYGYTF	TGCAGCGTCGGGGGTGGGGTGCTCTATGGCTACACCTTC
TRBJ2-7	.	TRBV14	.	CASSRQPYEQYF	TGTGCCAGCAGCCGACAGCCCTACGAGCAGTACTTC
TRBJ2-1	TRBD2	TRBV11-2	once	CASSLVSGTSPYNEQFF	TGTGCCAGCAGCTTAGTTTCCGGGACTAGCCCCTACAATGAGCAGTTCTTC
TRBJ2-3	TRBD2	TRBV10-3	few	CAISGTSVGTDTQYF	TGTGCCATCAGTGGGACTAGCGTGGGCACAGATACGCAGTATTTT
TRBJ2-7	.	TRBV28	.	CASSLGRGPWEQYF	TGTGCCAGCAGTTTGGGCAGGGGTCCCTGGGAGCAGTACTTC
TRBJ2-2	.	TRBV7-9	few	CASSLVAAGELFF	TGTGCCAGCAGCTTAGTAGCCGCCGGGGAGCTGTTTTTT
TRBJ2-6	.	TRBV2	.	CASSEAPTYSGANVLTF	TGTGCCAGCAGTGAAGCCCCCACATACTCTGGGGCCAACGTCCTGACTTTC
TRBJ2-2	.	TRBV7-9	.	CASSRGELFF	TGTGCCAGCAGCCGCGGGGAGCTGTTTTTT
TRBJ1-5	.	TRBV10-3	.	CAISEDSQPQHF	TGTGCCATCAGTGAGGACAGCCAGCCCCAGCATTTT
TRBJ1-4	TRBD1	TRBV7-9	.	CASSLGQGGKLFF	TGTGCCAGCAGCCTCGGACAGGGCGGAAAACTGTTTTTT
TRBJ2-7	TRBD1	TRBV6-1	.	CASTRTGYEQYF	TGTGCCAGCACCAGGACAGGCTACGAGCAGTACTTC
TRBJ2-6	TRBD1	TRBV27	.	CASSLSRGPLSGANVLTF	TGTGCCAGCAGTTTAAGCAGGGGGCCACTCTCTGGGGCCAACGTCCTGACTTTC
TRBJ2-1	.	TRBV5-6	.	CASSLAGRGHNEQFF	TGTGCCAGCAGCTTGGCCGGGAGAGGGCACAATGAGCAGTTCTTC
TRBJ2-5	TRBD2	TRBV9	.	CASSVGLAWETQYF	TGTGCCAGCAGCGTAGGACTAGCTTGGGAGACCCAGTACTTC
TRBJ2-7	TRBD1	TRBV30	.	CAWGGQGYEQYF	TGTGCCTGGGGGGGACAGGGCTACGAGCAGTACTTC
TRBJ2-3	.	TRBV18	.	CASSPPSTDTQYF	TGTGCCAGCTCCCCCCCTAGCACAGATACGCAGTATTTT
TRBJ2-6	.	TRBV5-4	.	CASEIEPFSGANVLTF	TGTGCCAGCGAAATAGAACCCTTCTCTGGGGCCAACGTCCTGACTTTC
TRBJ2-4	TRBD2	TRBV5-1	.	CASSSRLAGVENIQYF	TGCGCCAGCAGCTCTCGACTAGCGGGGGTGGAAAACATTCAGTACTTC
TRBJ2-1	.	TRBV7-8	.	CASSLDGGEQFF	TGTGCCAGCAGCTTAGATGGAGGGGAGCAGTTCTTC
TRBJ2-5	.	TRBV5-4	.	CASSLDYQETQYF	TGTGCCAGCAGCTTGGACTATCAAGAGACCCAGTACTTC
TRBJ1-2	TRBD1	TRBV10-3	.	CAISGGPGQRNYGYTF	TGTGCCATCAGTGGGGGCCCGGGACAGCGGAACTATGGCTACACCTTC
TRBJ2-7	.	TRBV2	once	CASSESGYEQYF	TGTGCCAGCAGTGAAAGCGGGTACGAGCAGTACTTC
TRBJ1-2	.	TRBV7-9	.	CASSPPDRYYGYTF	TGTGCCAGCAGCCCGCCAGACAGGTACTATGGCTACACCTTC
TRBJ2-5	TRBD1	TRBV28	.	CASSSLTGLQETQYF	TGTGCCAGCAGTTCCCTGACAGGGCTCCAAGAGACCCAGTACTTC
TRBJ2-2	TRBD2	TRBV9	.	CASSASPGGTGELFF	TGTGCCAGCAGCGCCTCCCCGGGGGGCACCGGGGAGCTGTTTTTT
TRBJ2-1	TRBD1	TRBV5-1	few	CASSLGLRGNYNEQFF	TGCGCCAGCAGCTTGGGTCTCAGGGGGAACTACAATGAGCAGTTCTTC